This is a list of T cell receptor beta chains from one sample in a study of T cell responses to AZD1222 COVID-19 vaccine. Using immunoSEQ multiplex PCR, the repertoire was profiled, and TCRdb retains in-frame clones only, with some absent. This table holds about 160,000 clones, around nine tenths found once. Sequencing was performed on peripheral blood, taken 28 days after the second AZD1222 dose. These receptors all stem from an adult who received the AZD1222 COVID-19 vaccine. Both conserved end residues are part of each CDR3. D genes are given only for firm matches. Only part of the rows carry a size: once, few, many, or a class if the clone is expanded.

J gene	clone size	V gene	D gene	CDR3 protein	CDR3 DNA
TRBJ1-2	.	TRBV5-4	TRBD1	CASSLSQGPQGGYTF	TGTGCCAGCAGCTTGTCACAGGGGCCCCAGGGGGGCTACACCTTC
TRBJ1-6	.	TRBV6-5	TRBD1	CAADLGGWGSPLHF	TGTGCCGCGGACCTAGGGGGCTGGGGTTCACCCCTCCACTTT
TRBJ2-3	.	TRBV18	.	CASSPNLDFTDTQYF	TGTGCCAGCTCACCAAATCTGGACTTCACAGATACGCAGTATTTT
TRBJ2-1	.	TRBV4-2	TRBD1	CASSPPKEDRTYNEQFF	TGTGCCAGCAGCCCGCCCAAGGAGGACAGGACATACAATGAGCAGTTCTTC
TRBJ1-2	once	TRBV6-5	TRBD1	CASKDRGYGYTF	TGTGCCAGCAAAGACAGGGGGTATGGCTACACCTTC
TRBJ1-1	.	TRBV3-1/TRBV3-2	.	CASSQVLGSTEAFF	TGTGCCAGCAGCCAAGTCTTAGGTTCAACTGAAGCTTTCTTT
TRBJ2-5	.	TRBV19	TRBD2	CASSRTGGPLSQYF	TGTGCCAGTAGCCGGACGGGGGGGCCCTTGTCCCAGTACTTC
TRBJ1-5	.	TRBV2	TRBD1	CASSLRGRGNQPQHF	TGTGCCAGCAGTTTGAGGGGGCGCGGGAATCAGCCCCAGCATTTT
TRBJ2-4	.	TRBV11-2	.	CASSPSGGTKNIQYF	TGTGCCAGCAGCCCCTCCGGTGGTACCAAAAACATTCAGTACTTC
TRBJ2-1	.	TRBV19	TRBD2	CASSIRAGGGNEQFF	TGTGCCAGTAGTATTAGAGCGGGGGGTGGAAATGAGCAGTTCTTC
TRBJ2-1	.	TRBV9	TRBD1	CASSRKVGQGIGYEQFF	TGTGCCAGCAGCAGAAAGGTGGGACAGGGAATTGGGTATGAGCAGTTCTTC
TRBJ1-1	.	TRBV12-3/TRBV12-4	.	CASTVYTEAFF	TGTGCCAGCACGGTTTACACTGAAGCTTTCTTT
TRBJ1-5	.	TRBV5-8	.	CASSLLPEKPQHF	TGTGCCAGCAGCTTACTCCCCGAAAAGCCCCAGCATTTT
TRBJ2-2	.	TRBV6-5	.	CASTNFGEYTGELFF	TGTGCCAGCACTAATTTCGGGGAGTACACCGGGGAGCTGTTTTTT